The rows below give T cell receptor beta chains drawn from one sample of a study of blood T cells in healthy people across ages. TCRdb re-called the 5' RACE reads through MiXCR, storing one row per CDR3 protein. The data contain approximately 1,700,000 distinct CDR3 sequences, approximately 40% of them seen just once; the ten biggest clones take up roughly 23%. Sequences were obtained from blood. These receptors were obtained from a human donor in good health. CDR3s include the opening cysteine and the closing phenylalanine or tryptophan. A D gene is named only where the DNA matches it firmly. Clone size is shown for a subset of rows, as once, few, many or a class of expanded clone.

>NA|NA|TRBV11-3|TRBJ1-1
TGTGCCAGCAGCCGAAGGAAGGCGGCCGCTTCGAACACTGAAGCTTTCTTT
CASSRRKAAASNTEAFF
>few|NA|TRBV7-2|TRBJ1-2
TGTGCCAGCAGCTTAGATGCCTCGGCAGACTATGGCTACACCTTC
CASSLDASADYGYTF
>NA|NA|TRBV28|TRBJ2-7
TGCGCCAGCAGTCCGGCAAGGGGGGCCACCTACGAGCAGTACTTC
CASSPARGATYEQYF
>NA|TRBD1|TRBV24-1|TRBJ2-1
TGTGCCACCAGAGGGACAGGGGGTGAGCAGTTCTTC
CATRGTGGEQFF
>NA|NA|TRBV7-3|TRBJ2-3
TGTGCCAGCAGCTCCAACAGGGCAGATACGCAGTATTTT
CASSSNRADTQYF
>few|NA|TRBV13|TRBJ2-3
TGTGCCAGCAGGTCGGAGTATTTT
CASRSEYF
>NA|NA|TRBV7-2|TRBJ1-2
TGTGCCAGCAGTACCGGGGCGGGGGACCTTTTTGGCTACACCTTC
CASSTGAGDLFGYTF
>NA|NA|TRBV20-1|TRBJ2-7
TGCAGTGCTACGGACACGGTTTCCTACGAGCAGTACTTC
CSATDTVSYEQYF
>once|NA|TRBV5-1|TRBJ1-1
TGCGCCAGCAGCCTTCACCGTACTAGTTCACTTACCGGGGATTCGGCCACTGAAGCTTTCTTT
CASSLHRTSSLTGDSATEAFF
>NA|NA|TRBV28|TRBJ2-7
TGTGCCAGCAGTATCCCTGGGGCTTTTAGCTCCTACGAGCAGTACTTC
CASSIPGAFSSYEQYF
>NA|NA|TRBV20-1|TRBJ1-6
TGCAGTGCTCTCGCGACAGCCAACTCACCCCTCCACTTT
CSALATANSPLHF
>NA|TRBD2|TRBV7-2|TRBJ2-7
TGTGCCAGCAGCTTCGGGACTAGCGGCTTCTTCCGTCGCCCCGAGCAGTACTTC
CASSFGTSGFFRRPEQYF